This T cell receptor (beta chain) was sequenced for a study of T cell repertoires in cytomegalovirus infection. Overall study context: It was the public TCR beta signatures that indicated both CMV infection and matching HLA type.

Notes on the study in general: Public TCR beta family frequency separated CMV-and-HLA carriers, including in an independent cohort.

As to this clonotype: What it binds is not known.

Germline CDR1 is SEHNR and CDR2 is FQNEAQ (reference sequence). CDR3 length equals 13 residues. A single record per CDR3 protein comes from TCRdb applying MiXCR to the reads. The repertoire holds about 55,000 distinct CDR3 sequences, with about 18% as singletons. The rearrangement uses TRBV7-9 and TRBJ2-7; D gene unclear. The sequence was collected from a human donor in good health (CMV status not recorded). Some clones in this sample may be carry-over from other donors' samples. The sample here was CD8+ T cells from cultured PBMCs, taken from culture after CMV antigen stimulation. DNA for the CDR3: TGTGCAGTCCCGGCGGATAGCTCCTACGAGCAGTACTTC. Encoded protein: CAVPADSSYEQYF.